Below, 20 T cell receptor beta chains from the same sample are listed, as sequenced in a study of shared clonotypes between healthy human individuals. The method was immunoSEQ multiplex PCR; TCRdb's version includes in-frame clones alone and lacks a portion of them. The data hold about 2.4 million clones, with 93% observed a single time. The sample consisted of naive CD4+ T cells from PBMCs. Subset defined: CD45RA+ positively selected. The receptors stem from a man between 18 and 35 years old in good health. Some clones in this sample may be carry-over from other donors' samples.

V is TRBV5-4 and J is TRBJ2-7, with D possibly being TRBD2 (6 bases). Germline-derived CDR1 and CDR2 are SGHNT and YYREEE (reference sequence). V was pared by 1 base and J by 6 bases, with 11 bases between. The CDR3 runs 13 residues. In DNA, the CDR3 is TGTGCCAGCAGCTTGTGGGCCGGGGGCGAGCAGTACTTC. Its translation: CASSLWAGGEQYF.

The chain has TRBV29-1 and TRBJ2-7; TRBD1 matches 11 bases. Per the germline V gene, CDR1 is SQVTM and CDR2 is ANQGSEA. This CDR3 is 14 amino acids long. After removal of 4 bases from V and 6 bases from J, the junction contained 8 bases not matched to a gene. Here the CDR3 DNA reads TGCAGCGTTGCAAAGGGACAGGGGGGGAGCGAGCAGTACTTC. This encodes CSVAKGQGGSEQYF.

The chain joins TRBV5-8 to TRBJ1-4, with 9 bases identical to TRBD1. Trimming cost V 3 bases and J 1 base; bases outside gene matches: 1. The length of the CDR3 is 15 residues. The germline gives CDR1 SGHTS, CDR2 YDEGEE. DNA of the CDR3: TGTGCCAGCAGCTACAGGGGGCTAACTAATGAAAAACTGTTTTTT. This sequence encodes CASSYRGLTNEKLFF. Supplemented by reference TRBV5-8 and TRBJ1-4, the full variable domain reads EAGVTQSPTHLIKTRGQQATLRCSPISGHTSVYWYQQALGLGLQFLLWYDEGEERNRGNFPPRFSGRQFPNYSSELNVNALELEDSALYLCASSYRGLTNEKLFFGSGTQLSVL.

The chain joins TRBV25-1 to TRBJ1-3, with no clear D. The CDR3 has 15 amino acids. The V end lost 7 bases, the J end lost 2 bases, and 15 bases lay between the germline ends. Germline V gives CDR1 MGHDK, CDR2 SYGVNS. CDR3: CASIPNRGAGNTIYF. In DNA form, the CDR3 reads TGTGCCAGCATCCCTAATCGGGGAGCTGGAAACACCATATATTTT. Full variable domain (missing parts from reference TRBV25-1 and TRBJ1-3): EADIYQTPRYLVIGTGKKITLECSQTMGHDKMYWYQQDPGMELHLIHYSYGVNSTEKGDLSSESTVSRIRTEHFPLTLESARPSHTSQYLCASIPNRGAGNTIYFGEGSWLTVV.

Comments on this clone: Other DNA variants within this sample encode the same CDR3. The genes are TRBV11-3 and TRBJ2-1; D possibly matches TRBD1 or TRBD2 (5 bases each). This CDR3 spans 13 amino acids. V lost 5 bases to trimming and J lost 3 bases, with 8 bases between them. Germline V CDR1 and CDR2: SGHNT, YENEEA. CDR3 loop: CASSRDLYNEQFF. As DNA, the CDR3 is TGTGCCAGCAGCCGGGACCTCTACAATGAGCAGTTCTTC.

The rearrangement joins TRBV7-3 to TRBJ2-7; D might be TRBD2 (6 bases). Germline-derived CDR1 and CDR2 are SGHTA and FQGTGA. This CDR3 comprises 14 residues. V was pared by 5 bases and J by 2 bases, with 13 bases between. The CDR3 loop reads CASSPGLFTYEQYF. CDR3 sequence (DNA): TGTGCCAGCAGCCCGGGACTGTTTACCTACGAGCAGTACTTC.

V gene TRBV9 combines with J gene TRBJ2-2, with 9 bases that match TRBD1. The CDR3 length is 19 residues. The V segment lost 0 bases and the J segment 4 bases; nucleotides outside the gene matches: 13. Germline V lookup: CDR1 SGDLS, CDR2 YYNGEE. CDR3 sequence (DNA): TGTGCCAGCAGCGTAGTTGCGACAGGGGGTCCACGGGGCACCGGGGAGCTGTTTTTT. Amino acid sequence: CASSVVATGGPRGTGELFF. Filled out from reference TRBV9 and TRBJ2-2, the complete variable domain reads DSGVTQTPKHLITATGQRVTLRCSPRSGDLSVYWYQQSLDQGLQFLIQYYNGEERAKGNILERFSAQQFPDLHSELNLSSLELGDSALYFCASSVVATGGPRGTGELFFGEGSRLTVL.

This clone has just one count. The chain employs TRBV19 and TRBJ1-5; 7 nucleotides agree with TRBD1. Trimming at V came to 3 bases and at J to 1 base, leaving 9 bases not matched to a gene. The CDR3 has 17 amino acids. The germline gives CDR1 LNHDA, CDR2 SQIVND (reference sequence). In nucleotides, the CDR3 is TGTGCCAGTAGTATCGGTGACAGGGAAAACAGCAATCAGCCCCAGCATTTT. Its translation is CASSIGDRENSNQPQHF.

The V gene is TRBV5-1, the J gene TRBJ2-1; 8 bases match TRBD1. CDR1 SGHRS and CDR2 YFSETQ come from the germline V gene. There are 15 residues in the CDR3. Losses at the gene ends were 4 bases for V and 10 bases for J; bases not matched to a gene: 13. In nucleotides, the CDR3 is TGCGCCAGCAGCCCACAAGTCGGACAGGGTAGCGAGCAGTTCTTC. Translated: CASSPQVGQGSEQFF.

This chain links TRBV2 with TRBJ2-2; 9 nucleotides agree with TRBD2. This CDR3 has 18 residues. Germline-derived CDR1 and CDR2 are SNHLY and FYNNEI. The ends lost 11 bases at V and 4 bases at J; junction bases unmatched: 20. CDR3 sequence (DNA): TGTGCCGTCGAGTCCCTAAAGATTAGCGGGAGCGGCACCGGGGAGCTGTTTTTT. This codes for CAVESLKISGSGTGELFF.

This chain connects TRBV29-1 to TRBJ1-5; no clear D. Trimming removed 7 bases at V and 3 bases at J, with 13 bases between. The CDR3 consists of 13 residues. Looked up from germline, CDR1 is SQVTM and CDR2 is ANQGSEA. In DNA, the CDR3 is TGCAGCGCAAGCGACGGGCACAATCAGCCCCAGCATTTT. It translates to CSASDGHNQPQHF.

Here the CDR3 reads CASGGSAKNIQYF. CDR3 nucleotides: TGTGCCAGTGGGGGCAGCGCCAAAAACATTCAGTACTTC. The V gene is TRBV7-2, the J gene TRBJ2-4; tentative D call: TRBD1 (6 bases). The CDR3 contains 13 residues. Germline CDR1 reads SGHTA; CDR2 reads FQGNSA. Trimming pared 9 bases from V and 1 base from J, leaving 10 bases between.

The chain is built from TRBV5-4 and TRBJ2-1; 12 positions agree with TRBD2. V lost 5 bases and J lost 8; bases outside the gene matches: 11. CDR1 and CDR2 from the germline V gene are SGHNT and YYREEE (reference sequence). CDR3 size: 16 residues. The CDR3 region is CASSPPTSGSSYEQFF. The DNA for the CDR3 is TGTGCCAGCAGTCCTCCGACTAGCGGGAGTAGCTATGAGCAGTTCTTC. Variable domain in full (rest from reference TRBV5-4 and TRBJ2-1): ETGVTQSPTHLIKTRGQQVTLRCSSQSGHNTVSWYQQALGQGPQFIFQYYREEENGRGNFPPRFSGLQFPNYSSELNVNALELDDSALYLCASSPPTSGSSYEQFFGPGTRLTVL.

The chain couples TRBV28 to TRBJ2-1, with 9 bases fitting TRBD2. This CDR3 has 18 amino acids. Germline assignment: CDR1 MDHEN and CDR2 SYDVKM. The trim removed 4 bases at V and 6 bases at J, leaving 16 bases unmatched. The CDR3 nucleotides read TGTGCCAGCAGTTCACCCCGGGATAGCGGGAGTAGGAGCAATGAGCAGTTCTTC. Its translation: CASSSPRDSGSRSNEQFF.

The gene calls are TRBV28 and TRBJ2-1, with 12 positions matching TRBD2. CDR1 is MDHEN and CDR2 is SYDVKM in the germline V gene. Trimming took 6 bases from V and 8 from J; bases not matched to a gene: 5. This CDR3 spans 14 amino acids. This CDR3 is CASSGLAGGHEQFF. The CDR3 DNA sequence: TGTGCCAGCAGCGGGCTAGCGGGAGGGCATGAGCAGTTCTTC.

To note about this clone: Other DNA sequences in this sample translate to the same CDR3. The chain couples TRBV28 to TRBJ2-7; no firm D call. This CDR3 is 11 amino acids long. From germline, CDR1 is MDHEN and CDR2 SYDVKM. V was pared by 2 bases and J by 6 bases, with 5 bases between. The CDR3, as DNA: TGTGCCAGCAGTTTAAGGAGCGAGCAGTACTTC. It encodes CASSLRSEQYF.

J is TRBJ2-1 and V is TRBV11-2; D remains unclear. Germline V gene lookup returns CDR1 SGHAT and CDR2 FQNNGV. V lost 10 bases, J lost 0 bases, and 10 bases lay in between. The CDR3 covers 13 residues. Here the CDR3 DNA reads TGTGCCACCTCCCGGCCCTCCTACAATGAGCAGTTCTTC. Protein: CATSRPSYNEQFF.

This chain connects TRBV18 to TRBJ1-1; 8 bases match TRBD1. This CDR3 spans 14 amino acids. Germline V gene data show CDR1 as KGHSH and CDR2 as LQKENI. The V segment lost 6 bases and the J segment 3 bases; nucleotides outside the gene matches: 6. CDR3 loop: CASSPIQGDTEAFF. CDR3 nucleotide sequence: TGTGCCAGCTCGCCCATACAGGGGGACACTGAAGCTTTCTTT.

CDR3 protein: CASSFGSGGVREQFF. In DNA form, the CDR3 reads TGTGCCAGCAGCTTCGGCTCCGGGGGTGTGCGGGAGCAGTTCTTC. The chain combines TRBV11-2 with TRBJ2-1; D possibly corresponds to TRBD2 (6 bases). Trimming left V 3 bases short and J 10 bases short, with 19 bases between. The CDR3 is made up of 15 amino acids. CDR1 and CDR2 (germline): SGHAT, FQNNGV.

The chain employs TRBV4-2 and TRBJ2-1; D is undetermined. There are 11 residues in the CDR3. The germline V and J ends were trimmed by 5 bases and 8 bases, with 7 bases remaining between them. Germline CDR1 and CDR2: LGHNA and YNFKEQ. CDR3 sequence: CASSVLYEQFF. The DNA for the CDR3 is TGTGCCAGCAGCGTGCTCTATGAGCAGTTCTTC.